This T cell receptor beta chain comes out of a study of T cells in localized non-small cell lung cancer. Study-level findings and limits: Of the top 100 tumor clones, median roughly 60 were in adjacent lung, 25 to 35 among its top 100.

About this clone itself: Its antigen remains unidentified.

The assay was immunoSEQ multiplex PCR, and TCRdb's table has in-frame clones only and misses some. The sample contains fewer than 9,000 clones, 40% to 50% of which appear only once. The V and J ends lost 6 bases and 7 bases respectively, with 16 bases between them. In germline, CDR1 is SQVTM, CDR2 ANQGSEA. The CDR3 runs 13 residues. V usage is TRBV29-1 and J usage is TRBJ2-1; tentative D call: TRBD2 (5 bases). This sequence originates from a man aged 35-75 years with stage I lung adenocarcinoma. Sequencing was performed on lymph node tissue, taken before any cancer treatment. In DNA, the CDR3 is TGCAGCGTCCCCCAGGCTAGCTTGAATGAGCAGTTCTTC. This codes for CSVPQASLNEQFF.